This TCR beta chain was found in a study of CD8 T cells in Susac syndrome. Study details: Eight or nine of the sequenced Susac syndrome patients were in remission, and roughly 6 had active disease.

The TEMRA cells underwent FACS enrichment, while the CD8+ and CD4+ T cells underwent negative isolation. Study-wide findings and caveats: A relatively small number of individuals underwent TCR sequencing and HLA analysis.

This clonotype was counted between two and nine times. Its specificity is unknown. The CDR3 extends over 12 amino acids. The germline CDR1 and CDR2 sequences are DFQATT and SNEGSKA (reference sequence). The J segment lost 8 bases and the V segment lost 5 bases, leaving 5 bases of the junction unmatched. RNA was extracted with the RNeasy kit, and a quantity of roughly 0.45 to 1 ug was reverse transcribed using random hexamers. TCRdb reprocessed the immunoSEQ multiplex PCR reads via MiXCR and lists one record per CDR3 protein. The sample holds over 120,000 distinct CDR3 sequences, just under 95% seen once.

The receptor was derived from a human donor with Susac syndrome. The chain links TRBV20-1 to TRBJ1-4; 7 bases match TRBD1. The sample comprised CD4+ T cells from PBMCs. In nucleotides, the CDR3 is TGCAGTGCTTGGACAGGCGAAGAAAAACTGTTTTTT. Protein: CSAWTGEEKLFF.